This entry lists 19 T cell receptor beta chains sequenced from one sample in a study of T cell responses to AZD1222 COVID-19 vaccine. Sequencing used immunoSEQ multiplex PCR; TCRdb keeps in-frame clones, though not all of them. The data show about 120,000 clones, approximately 88% seen once. The specimen was peripheral blood, collected on day 0 of AZD1222 vaccination. These TCRs come from an adult in good health.

This sequence joins TRBV3-1 (or the pseudogene TRBV3-2) and TRBJ2-7, with a tentative D call TRBD2 (6 bases). V was pared by 0 bases and J by 7 bases, with 13 bases between. This CDR3 comprises 14 residues. Germline lookup yields CDR1 LGHDT and CDR2 YNNKEL (reference sequence). The CDR3: CASSQDGGKGEQYF. CDR3 coding DNA: TGTGCCAGCAGCCAAGATGGGGGGAAAGGAGAGCAGTACTTC.

This chain uses TRBV4-3 with TRBJ2-3; TRBD1 matches 9 bases. This CDR3 comprises 16 residues. Trimming cost V 6 bases and J 3 bases; bases outside gene matches: 10. Germline values: CDR1 LGHNA, CDR2 YSLEER. CDR3 nucleotides: TGCGCCAGCAGTCTTACAGGGGGCCGAGAAACAGATACGCAGTATTTT. It yields the protein CASSLTGGRETDTQYF.

The CDR3: CASANHLETQYF. In nucleotides, the CDR3 is TGTGCTAGTGCCAACCACTTAGAGACCCAGTACTTC. This sequence joins TRBV12-5 and TRBJ2-5; D is uncertain. The germline gives CDR1 LGHNT, CDR2 FRNRAP. The CDR3 is made up of 12 amino acids. Between the trimmed V and J ends, which lost 7 bases and 4 bases, there was a span of 10 bases. Full variable domain (missing parts from reference TRBV12-5 and TRBJ2-5): DARVTQTPRHKVTEMGQEVTMRCQPILGHNTVFWYRQTMMQGLELLAYFRNRAPLDDSGMPKDRFSAEMPDATLATLKIQPSEPRDSAVYFCASANHLETQYFGPGTRLLVL.

This chain links TRBV20-1 with TRBJ1-2; D perhaps matches TRBD1 (5 bases). The germline gives CDR1 DFQATT, CDR2 SNEGSKA (reference sequence). The V gene lost 3 bases and the J gene lost 2 bases, with 16 bases spanning the gap. The CDR3 is made up of 15 amino acids. CDR3 protein: CSASNLGPWNYGYTF. CDR3 DNA: TGCAGTGCTAGTAATCTGGGGCCTTGGAACTATGGCTACACCTTC.

The chain joins TRBV6-5 to TRBJ2-7; 7 nucleotides align to TRBD1. V was pared by 6 bases and J by 1 base, with 6 bases of the junction left unmatched. Germline CDR1 is MNHEY and CDR2 is SVGAGI. The CDR3 runs to 14 residues. CDR3 amino acids: CASRKGQQSYEQYF. DNA of the CDR3: TGTGCCAGCAGGAAGGGACAGCAATCCTACGAGCAGTACTTC.

This rearrangement joins TRBV28 to TRBJ2-4, with D uncertain. Germline CDR1 is MDHEN and CDR2 is SYDVKM. V lost 2 bases and J 6 bases, leaving 8 bases between the germline ends. The CDR3 extends over 13 amino acids. The CDR3 reads CASSLNKLNIQYF. The CDR3 DNA follows: TGTGCCAGCAGTTTAAACAAGTTAAACATTCAGTACTTC. The complete variable domain, with remaining parts taken from reference TRBV28 and TRBJ2-4, reads DVKVTQSSRYLVKRTGEKVFLECVQDMDHENMFWYRQDPGLGLRLIYFSYDVKMKEKGDIPEGYSVSREKKERFSLILESASTNQTSMYLCASSLNKLNIQYFGAGTRLSVL.

The chain is built from TRBV21-1 and TRBJ2-3; TRBD2, the table's D call, was not compared with the DNA. TRBV21-1 constitutes a pseudogene. CDR3 length: 16 amino acids. The CDR3 loop reads CASSTILAGEKNTQYF. The DNA of the CDR3 is TGTGCCAGCAGCACTATACTAGCGGGAGAAAAAAATACGCAGTATTTT.

The chain recombines TRBV9 with TRBJ2-7; 12 bases are a match to TRBD1. Looked up from germline, CDR1 is SGDLS and CDR2 is YYNGEE. The CDR3 contains 15 residues. V dropped 7 bases and J dropped 4; count of bases not matched to a gene: 9. The DNA of the CDR3 is TGTGCCAGCGGCGAGGGGGACAGGGGGCTTTACGAGCAGTACTTC. It is translated as CASGEGDRGLYEQYF.

This clone was seen only once. This sequence joins TRBV18 and TRBJ2-7; TRBD2 might be the D (6 bases). V lost 4 bases and J 3 bases, leaving 16 bases between the germline ends. The germline V gene encodes CDR1 KGHSH and CDR2 LQKENI. The CDR3 is 15 amino acids. Here the CDR3 reads CASSLAGLGNYEQYF. As DNA, the CDR3 is TGTGCCAGCTCACTGGCGGGACTCGGGAACTACGAGCAGTACTTC.

The rearrangement uses TRBV10-3 and TRBJ2-5; TRBD2 aligns across 13 bases. V lost 2 bases, J lost 2 bases, and 2 bases stayed unmatched. CDR1 is ENHRY, CDR2 SYGVKD, per germline. This CDR3 has 16 amino acids. CDR3 sequence reads: CAISEGLAGEQETQYF. The CDR3 nucleotides read TGTGCCATCAGTGAGGGACTAGCGGGAGAGCAAGAGACCCAGTACTTC.

The chain has TRBV28 and TRBJ1-3; D ambiguous. Germline V gives CDR1 MDHEN, CDR2 SYDVKM. Trimming took off 6 bases at V and 7 bases at J, with 13 bases between the two ends. The CDR3 extends over 13 amino acids. CDR3 residues: CASSNGGMNTIYF. In DNA, the CDR3 is TGTGCCAGCAGCAATGGCGGGATGAACACCATATATTTT.

Comment on this clone: A read error may account for a junction end that differs from germline. Other DNA variants within this sample encode the same CDR3. J is TRBJ1-2 and V is TRBV6-1; 7 bases match TRBD1. The CDR3 runs 16 residues. CDR1 and CDR2 from the germline V gene are MNHNS and SASEGT. The CDR3 bases are TGTGCCAGCAGTGTTGACCCGGGACAGCGTTTCTATGGCTACACCTTT. Translation: CASSVDPGQRFYGYTF.

V gene TRBV19 combines with J gene TRBJ1-2, with D possibly matching TRBD1 (6 bases). Germline V gene data show CDR1 as LNHDA and CDR2 as SQIVND (reference sequence). Trimming removed 9 bases from V and 3 bases from J, with 17 bases in between. CDR3 length: 14 residues. CDR3 bases: TGTGCCAGCGGGGCGCGGGGGCGCTACTATGGCTACACCTTC. Its protein is CASGARGRYYGYTF. Filled out from reference TRBV19 and TRBJ1-2, the complete variable domain reads DGGITQSPKYLFRKEGQNVTLSCEQNLNHDAMYWYRQDPGQGLRLIYYSQIVNDFQKGDIAEGYSVSREKKESFPLTVTSAQKNPTAFYLCASGARGRYYGYTFGSGTRLTVV.

The V gene is TRBV28, the J gene TRBJ2-7; either TRBD1 or TRBD2 may supply D (5 bases each). CDR1 is MDHEN, CDR2 SYDVKM, per germline. V gave up 2 bases and J gave up 2 bases, with 16 bases separating them. This CDR3 spans 16 amino acids. CDR3 nucleotide sequence: TGTGCCAGCAGTTTAGGGGGTACGCCGGTAGCCTACGAGCAGTACTTC. This encodes CASSLGGTPVAYEQYF.

V usage is TRBV18 and J usage is TRBJ1-5, with D maybe TRBD1 (6 bases). This CDR3 comprises 14 residues. In germline, CDR1 is KGHSH, CDR2 LQKENI. V was clipped by 4 bases and J by 2 bases, with 9 bases between them. CDR3 nucleotide sequence: TGTGCCAGCTCACACAGGGACGGCAATCAGCCCCAGCATTTT. Protein product: CASSHRDGNQPQHF.

CDR3 in DNA: TGTGCCAGCAGCGTAGGGGCAGGGATTGCAACTAATGAAAAACTGTTTTTT. Translating it yields CASSVGAGIATNEKLFF. The chain has TRBV9 and TRBJ1-4; a possible D gene is TRBD1 (5 bases). The CDR3 sequence is 17 residues long. The germline CDR1 and CDR2 sequences are SGDLS and YYNGEE. The ends were cut back, 0 bases at V and 0 bases at J, with 12 bases in the middle. The whole variable domain, filled in from reference TRBV9 and TRBJ1-4, reads DSGVTQTPKHLITATGQRVTLRCSPRSGDLSVYWYQQSLDQGLQFLIQYYNGEERAKGNILERFSAQQFPDLHSELNLSSLELGDSALYFCASSVGAGIATNEKLFFGSGTQLSVL.

CDR3 sequence reads: CASSSATSGSTYEQYF. In DNA form, the CDR3 reads TGTGCCAGCAGCTCCGCGACTAGCGGGAGTACCTACGAGCAGTACTTC. The V gene is TRBV11-2, the J gene TRBJ2-7; TRBD2 aligns across 12 bases. CDR1 and CDR2 from the germline V gene are SGHAT and FQNNGV. Trimming took 4 bases from V and 2 from J; bases not matched to a gene: 6. This CDR3 comprises 16 residues.

CDR3 loop: CASSTLAGVWNEQFF. The CDR3 DNA reads as TGTGCCAGCAGTACTCTAGCGGGAGTTTGGAATGAGCAGTTCTTC. The chain links TRBV6-5 to TRBJ2-1; 10 bases match TRBD2. The CDR3 length is 15 residues. CDR1 MNHEY and CDR2 SVGAGI come from the germline V gene. Trimming removed 5 bases from V and 7 bases from J; junction bases left unmatched: 8.

The gene calls are TRBV25-1 and TRBJ2-1; unclear D gene. V lost 6 bases and J 6 bases, leaving 18 bases between the germline ends. The CDR3 runs 15 residues. Germline CDR1 is MGHDK and CDR2 is SYGVNS. CDR3 nucleotide sequence: TGTGCCAGCAGACGAGCGTTTAGATTGGGCAATGAGCAGTTCTTC. Translation: CASRRAFRLGNEQFF.